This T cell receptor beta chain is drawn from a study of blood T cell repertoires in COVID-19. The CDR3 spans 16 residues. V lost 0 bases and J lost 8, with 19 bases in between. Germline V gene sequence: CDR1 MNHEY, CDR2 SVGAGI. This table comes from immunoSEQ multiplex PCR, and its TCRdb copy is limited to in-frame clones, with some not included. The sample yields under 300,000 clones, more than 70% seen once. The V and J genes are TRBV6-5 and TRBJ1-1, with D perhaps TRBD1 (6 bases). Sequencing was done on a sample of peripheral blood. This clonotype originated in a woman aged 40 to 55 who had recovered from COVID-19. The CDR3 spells CASSYSTGHRRGEAFF. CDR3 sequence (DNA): TGTGCCAGCAGTTACTCGACAGGACACCGGCGGGGGGAAGCTTTCTTT.